This T cell receptor (beta chain) is from a study of identical twins. Germline V gene data show CDR1 as MDHEN and CDR2 as SYDVKM. This CDR3 has 15 amino acids. Between the trimmed V and J ends, which lost 5 bases and 5 bases, there was a span of 16 bases. A universal primer site arose from template switching, and cDNA bore unique molecular identifiers. TCRdb processed the 5' RACE reads anew with MiXCR; each CDR3 protein has one entry. The sample holds about 920,000 distinct CDR3 sequences, around 12% seen once. Study-wide findings and caveats: The conclusions drew on cross-sectional statistical analysis instead of tracking the same donors. Twin-shared out-of-frame alpha sequences were enriched for low generation probability. Beta clonotypes that were abundant in cord blood contained fewer insertions, a pattern absent from memory repertoires.

As for this clonotype: Its target is not known.

The sample was also reused in another study, on yellow fever vaccine responses in identical twins.

The receptor's source is a woman under 30 in good health. This sequence joins TRBV28 and TRBJ1-5; a weak D match, TRBD1 (5 bases). Sequenced: PBMCs. CDR3 protein: CASSIPEHRHQPQHF. The CDR3 DNA sequence: TGTGCCAGCAGTATTCCCGAACACAGGCATCAGCCCCAGCATTTT.